The source of this T cell receptor beta chain is a study of blood T cell repertoires in COVID-19. Overall study: There were acute and convalescent COVID-19 samples, and they came from the United States, Italy and Spain. From T cells, B-cell-depleted T cells, or PBMCs came the material, which was cDNA or gDNA.

This clone was counted a few times. In the authors' workflow: Estimates of nucleated cell counts were drawn from the amplification of reference gene primers. Produced via immunoSEQ multiplex PCR; TCRdb's table is partial and in-frame only. V and J calls and clone size are copied from that table; D and trimming were computed from the DNA. The repertoire holds about 200,000 clones, about nine tenths seen once, with 0.65% to 0.95% in the top ten. Trimming left V 8 bases short and J 6 bases short, with 19 bases between. Germline V lookup: CDR1 MDHEN, CDR2 SYDVKM. CDR3 size: 14 residues. This chain connects TRBV28 to TRBJ1-1, with no clear D. The sequenced sample was peripheral blood. This receptor was identified in a woman in her 70s with acute or convalescent COVID-19. The CDR3 DNA reads as TGTGCCAGCCCCCCCGCCGGAGTTCAGTCTGAAGCTTTCTTT. This translates into CASPPAGVQSEAFF.